This TCR beta chain was captured in a study of blood T cell repertoires in COVID-19. Overall study: Material from acute and convalescent COVID-19 was sourced from the United States, Italy and Spain. Sources were T cells, B-cell-depleted T cells, or PBMCs; the material itself was cDNA or gDNA.

The CDR3 has 12 amino acids. V was trimmed by 7 bases and J by 2 bases, leaving 9 bases between them. Germline values: CDR1 MDHEN, CDR2 SYDVKM. Per the original methods: Scientists estimated how many nucleated cells there were by amplifying reference gene primers. The data were produced by immunoSEQ multiplex PCR, yet TCRdb's version contains in-frame clones alone and is incomplete. D and trimming were read from the DNA, whereas the V and J calls and clone size are those reported in that table. The sample holds about 170,000 clones; approximately 84% are singletons and the top ten take roughly a tenth.

The chain joins TRBV28 to TRBJ2-7, with D possibly TRBD1 on 6 matching bases. Input material: peripheral blood. This sequence originates from a man between 65 and 80 years old with active or convalescent COVID-19. CDR3 DNA: TGTGCCAGCATCAACAGGGCCTACGAGCAGTACTTC. Protein: CASINRAYEQYF.